These 13 T cell receptor beta chains originate from one sample sequenced in a study of spatial heterogeneity in lung cancer. The study, taken as a whole, reports: Counts of expanded intratumoral alpha and beta TCRs tracked tumor mutation counts.

Antigens for these TCRs are unknown. In TCRdb, the 5' RACE reads were re-called with MiXCR into one record per CDR3 protein. The data show over a thousand distinct CDR3 sequences, with roughly 10% seen just once and around 30% held by the top ten. The sample's time point: sample taken at primary tumor resection. Sample: lung tumor tissue, taken at surgery. These TCRs come from a female donor with early-stage non-small cell lung cancer.

This clonotype rates as medium-sized (0.01 to 0.1%). V and J are TRBV7-2 and TRBJ2-2; a possible D gene is TRBD2 (5 bases). Trimming took 1 base from V and 2 from J, leaving 23 bases between them. The germline CDR1 and CDR2 sequences are SGHTA and FQGNSA. The CDR3 sequence is 20 residues long. CDR3 sequence reads: CASSLVVLRVRLSNTGELFF. CDR3 coding DNA: TGTGCCAGCAGCTTAGTCGTGTTACGGGTCAGACTATCAAACACCGGGGAGCTGTTTTTT.

In its sample, this clonotype was seen a few times. The chain recombines TRBV20-1 with TRBJ2-7, with D tentatively TRBD2 (6 bases). This CDR3 comprises 14 residues. V dropped 1 base and J dropped 6 bases, with 16 bases sitting between them. Germline V gene lookup returns CDR1 DFQATT and CDR2 SNEGSKA (reference sequence). The CDR3 reads CSARVRDFSREQYF. In DNA form, the CDR3 reads TGCAGTGCTAGAGTTAGGGACTTTTCGCGCGAGCAGTACTTC.

The V and J genes are TRBV20-1 and TRBJ1-1; D gene ambiguous. Germline V lookup: CDR1 DFQATT, CDR2 SNEGSKA (reference sequence). The CDR3 covers 12 residues. With 7 bases removed from V and 8 bases from J, the gap between germline ends came to 17 bases. The CDR3 sequence: CSVLKTAQEAFF. CDR3 bases: TGCAGTGTCTTAAAGACCGCTCAAGAAGCTTTCTTT.

By share, this clonotype counts as medium-sized. This chain uses TRBV7-2 with TRBJ1-2; unclear D gene. CDR1 is SGHTA and CDR2 is FQGNSA in the germline V gene. V dropped 5 bases and J dropped 6 bases, with 16 bases sitting between them. The CDR3 extends over 14 amino acids. In DNA form, the CDR3 reads TGTGCCAGCAGCCCCGTGGCCGACACAAATGGCTACACCTTC. It specifies CASSPVADTNGYTF.

Sample share makes this clonotype medium-sized (0.01 to 0.1%). This rearrangement joins TRBV21-1 to TRBJ2-6. TRBV21-1 is a pseudogene segment. The CDR3 has 15 amino acids. The CDR3 region has the DNA TGTGCCAGCGAGGTCGGTTCCTCTGGGGCCAACGTCCTGACTTTC. Residues: CASEVGSSGANVLTF.

This clonotype is labeled as medium-sized. This chain joins TRBV7-9 and TRBJ2-3, with D uncertain. Germline V gives CDR1 SEHNR, CDR2 FQNEAQ (reference sequence). The CDR3 is 17 amino acids. V gave up 6 bases and J gave up 2 bases, with 21 bases separating them. The CDR3 spells CASSSTARFGYTDTQYF. The CDR3 coding sequence is TGTGCCAGCAGTTCTACCGCTCGATTCGGATACACAGATACGCAGTATTTT.

There are many counts of this clonotype. This chain links TRBV6-6 with TRBJ2-1; 9 positions agree with TRBD1. In germline, CDR1 is MNHNY, CDR2 SVGAGI (reference sequence). The V and J ends lost 4 bases and 5 bases, in that order; junction bases with no gene match: 9. The CDR3 totals 16 residues. The CDR3 here is CASSSLPGQGHNEQFF. The CDR3 bases are TGTGCCAGCAGTTCTCTACCGGGACAGGGACACAATGAGCAGTTCTTC.

This clonotype showed up just a few times. The chain combines TRBV4-2 with TRBJ2-5; a possible D gene is TRBD2 (5 bases). The germline V gene has CDR1 LGHNA and CDR2 YNFKEQ. This CDR3 contains 14 residues. The V end lost 4 bases, the J end lost 5 bases, and 14 bases lay between the germline ends. Here the CDR3 reads CASSLSGVGETQYF. CDR3 sequence (DNA): TGTGCCAGCAGCCTCTCCGGGGTGGGGGAGACCCAGTACTTC.

This clonotype was seen just once. A junction boundary mismatches the germline segment, possibly from a read error. The CDR3, as DNA: TGTGCCAGCAGCCAAGGAGGGACAGGGGAACAGTATTCATCCCTCCACTTT. Protein: CASSQGGTGEQYSSLHF. This rearrangement joins TRBV3-1 to TRBJ1-6; TRBD1 matches 10 bases. The CDR3 has 17 residues. Germline V gene lookup returns CDR1 LGHDT and CDR2 YNNKEL (reference sequence). The complete variable domain, with remaining parts taken from reference TRBV3-1 and TRBJ1-6, reads DTAVSQTPKYLVTQMGNDKSIKCEQNLGHDTMYWYKQDSKKFLKIMFSYNNKELIINETVPNRFSPKSPDKAHLNLHINSLELGDSAVYFCASSQGGTGEQYSSLHFGNGTRLTVT.

The J gene is TRBJ1-5, the V gene TRBV28; D perhaps matches TRBD1 (5 bases). Germline-derived CDR1 and CDR2 are MDHEN and SYDVKM. The length of the CDR3 is 16 residues. V lost 5 bases and J lost 2, with 16 bases in between. CDR3 sequence: CASSPGGRGGNQPQHF. CDR3 DNA sequence: TGTGCCAGCAGTCCCGGGGGTAGAGGAGGCAATCAGCCCCAGCATTTT. Looking up the rest from reference TRBV28 and TRBJ1-5 gives the full variable domain: DVKVTQSSRYLVKRTGEKVFLECVQDMDHENMFWYRQDPGLGLRLIYFSYDVKMKEKGDIPEGYSVSREKKERFSLILESASTNQTSMYLCASSPGGRGGNQPQHFGDGTRLSIL.

This clonotype is deemed large. The chain joins TRBV29-1 to TRBJ1-2, with 9 bases fitting TRBD1. The V gene end was trimmed by 4 bases and the J gene end by 5 bases; junction bases not matched to a gene: 2. The CDR3 runs 12 residues. Germline V lookup: CDR1 SQVTM, CDR2 ANQGSEA. This CDR3 is CSVVTGGYGYTF. DNA for the CDR3: TGCAGCGTTGTGACAGGGGGGTATGGCTACACCTTC. The variable domain in full, with the rest retrieved from reference TRBV29-1 and TRBJ1-2, is SAVISQKPSRDICQRGTSLTIQCQVDSQVTMMFWYRQQPGQSLTLIATANQGSEATYESGFVIDKFPISRPNLTFSTLTVSNMSPEDSSIYLCSVVTGGYGYTFGSGTRLTVV.

This clonotype is labeled medium-sized. The chain combines TRBV7-9 with TRBJ2-2; D is unclear. The CDR3 sequence is 15 residues long. Trimming cost V 3 bases and J 0 bases, with 8 bases left between them. CDR1 is SEHNR, CDR2 FQNEAQ, per germline (reference sequence). CDR3: CASSLWLANTGELFF. CDR3 coding DNA: TGTGCCAGCAGCTTGTGGCTAGCGAACACCGGGGAGCTGTTTTTT.

This clonotype qualifies as medium-sized (0.01 to 0.1%). The CDR3 loop reads CASSLDRLPWTQYF. DNA for the CDR3: TGTGCCAGCAGCTTAGATCGCCTACCTTGGACGCAGTATTTT. This rearrangement joins TRBV7-9 to TRBJ2-3; D unresolved. Germline V CDR1 and CDR2: SEHNR, FQNEAQ (reference sequence). The CDR3 loop spans 14 amino acids. V lost 1 base, J lost 9 bases, and 14 bases lay in between. Filled out from reference TRBV7-9 and TRBJ2-3, the complete variable domain reads DTGVSQNPRHKITKRGQNVTFRCDPISEHNRLYWYRQTLGQGPEFLTYFQNEAQLEKSRLLSDRFSAERPKGSFSTLEIQRTEQGDSAMYLCASSLDRLPWTQYFGPGTRLTVL.